These T cell receptor beta chains were read from a single sample in a study of shared T cell receptors in the human thymus. Clones were sequenced by immunoSEQ multiplex PCR, and TCRdb holds only the in-frame ones, with some missing. The sample has 600,000 to 900,000 clones, approximately 83% seen once. These same data were also listed under a study on human thymus T cells.

The sample consisted of thymocytes. The receptors here all came from a girl under three years old with a congenital heart defect. CDR3s include the opening cysteine and the closing phenylalanine or tryptophan. A D gene is named only where the DNA matches it firmly. Size values are once, few and many counts, or a class for expanded clones, and some rows have none.

clone_size	d_call	v_call	j_call	cdr3_nt	cdr3_aa
NA	TRBD1	TRBV7-6	TRBJ2-3	TGTGCCAGCGGGACAGTTACCACAGATACGCAGTATTTT	CASGTVTTDTQYF
few	TRBD2	TRBV27	TRBJ2-5	TGTGCCAGCAGTTTAAGGTTCCGCGGGGGGCTTCCAAAAGAGACCCAGTACTTC	CASSLRFRGGLPKETQYF
NA	NA	TRBV9	TRBJ2-4	TGTGCCAGCAGCGTAGACCCCGGGAAAACAGCCAAAAACATTCAGTACTTC	CASSVDPGKTAKNIQYF
few	NA	TRBV4-1	TRBJ2-7	TGCGCCAGCAGCGTAACAGACTCCTACGAGCAGTACTTC	CASSVTDSYEQYF
NA	TRBD2	TRBV5-6	TRBJ2-1	TGTGCCAGCAACTTGGTGGCGGGGGGAGAAAACAATGAGCAGTTCTTC	CASNLVAGGENNEQFF
NA	NA	TRBV4-1	TRBJ1-2	TGCGCCAGCAGCCAAGAGCAGGGCAAGTATGGCTACACCTTC	CASSQEQGKYGYTF
NA	TRBD2	TRBV19	TRBJ2-7	TGTGCCAGTAAACCAGGAGCTAGCGGAAACTACGAGCAGTACTTC	CASKPGASGNYEQYF
NA	NA	TRBV7-2	TRBJ1-1	TGTGCCAGCAGTACTATTAACGGGGGGCGTTACACTGAAGCTTTCTTT	CASSTINGGRYTEAFF
few	NA	TRBV25-1	TRBJ1-2	TGTGCCAGCAGTGAATGGCAGGGGACCTCTGGCTACACCTTC	CASSEWQGTSGYTF
once	NA	TRBV5-1	TRBJ2-1	TGCGCCAGCAGCTTGGGGCTAGCCCACAATGAGCAGTTCTTC	CASSLGLAHNEQFF
once	NA	TRBV6-5	TRBJ2-2	TGTGCCAGCAGTGAACTGAACACCGGGGAGCTGTTTTTT	CASSELNTGELFF
NA	NA	TRBV7-6	TRBJ2-1	TGTGCCAGCAGCCGAGGGAGTTGTCGGGGGGCGCATAGTGAGCAGTTCTTC	CASSRGSCRGAHSEQFF
few	TRBD2	TRBV9	TRBJ2-5	TGTGCCAGCAGCGTAGGTAGCGGGGGGCCTGAAGAGACCCAGTACTTC	CASSVGSGGPEETQYF
NA	NA	TRBV25-1	TRBJ2-1	TGTGCCAGCAGTGAACCGCGAATCACACAGGGCAATGAGCAGTTCTTC	CASSEPRITQGNEQFF
NA	NA	TRBV4-1	TRBJ1-1	TGCGCCAGCAGCCAAGGGGGGGGGAGGGGTCAGGGGAACACTGAAGCTTTCTTT	CASSQGGGRGQGNTEAFF
NA	TRBD1	TRBV5-4	TRBJ1-4	TGTGCCAGCAGCTTCGGCAGGGGGGAAAAACTGTTTTTT	CASSFGRGEKLFF
NA	TRBD1	TRBV7-9	TRBJ1-1	TGTGCCAGCAGCCCCATGGGACAGGGGGCTGTAATGAACACTGAAGCTTTCTTT	CASSPMGQGAVMNTEAFF
NA	TRBD1	TRBV6-1	TRBJ2-7	TGTGCCAGCAGTATTACCGGGACAGGGTCCTACGAGCAGTACTTC	CASSITGTGSYEQYF
NA	TRBD1	TRBV6-5	TRBJ2-7	TGTGCCAGCAGTCCGGCTCAGGGGGCTATCGACGAGCAGTACTTC	CASSPAQGAIDEQYF
NA	TRBD1	TRBV27	TRBJ1-1	TGTGCCAGCAGTCCATCAAGACAGGGGAGGACTGAAGCTTTCTTT	CASSPSRQGRTEAFF
NA	NA	TRBV9	TRBJ1-1	TGTGCCAGCAGCCCCACATTGAACACTGAAGCTTTCTTT	CASSPTLNTEAFF
NA	TRBD1	TRBV7-2	TRBJ2-7	TGTGCCAGCAGCTTAGGGACAGGGGCCATCTACGAGCAGTACTTC	CASSLGTGAIYEQYF
NA	NA	TRBV6-5	TRBJ1-2	TGTGCCAGCACCCGAACCCTCCCGGGGTACTATGGCTACACCTTC	CASTRTLPGYYGYTF
NA	TRBD1	TRBV4-2	TRBJ2-7	TGTGCCAGCAGCCAAGAACCAGGGGGCGCCTACGAGCAGTACTTC	CASSQEPGGAYEQYF
NA	TRBD1	TRBV5-1	TRBJ1-1	TGCGCCAGCAGGGGTCGACAGGGGAACACTGAAGCTTTCTTT	CASRGRQGNTEAFF
NA	TRBD1	TRBV7-2	TRBJ1-6	TGTGCCAGCAGGACAGGGTTGCTACCCCTCCACTTT	CASRTGLLPLHF
NA	TRBD1	TRBV7-3	TRBJ2-3	TGTGCCAGCAGCCCCCAGTCCGGGACAGGCACAGATACGCAGTATTTT	CASSPQSGTGTDTQYF
NA	NA	TRBV5-4	TRBJ1-1	TGTGCCAGCAGCACCAGGGGTGCGGCTTTCTTT	CASSTRGAAFF
few	TRBD1	TRBV5-4	TRBJ2-3	TGTGCCAGCGGGGGACAGGGGGCGGATACGCAGTATTTT	CASGGQGADTQYF
NA	NA	TRBV19	TRBJ2-2	TGTGCCAGTAGTAGCCCGACTAGTCAGGGGGGATACACCGGGGAGCTGTTTTTT	CASSSPTSQGGYTGELFF
NA	NA	TRBV5-6	TRBJ1-6	TGTGCCAGCAGCTTGGATGAGAATTCACCCCTCCACTTT	CASSLDENSPLHF
few	NA	TRBV7-9	TRBJ2-1	TGTGCCAGCAGAACACCCTACAATGAGCAGTTCTTC	CASRTPYNEQFF
NA	TRBD2	TRBV4-1	TRBJ2-3	TGCGCCAGCAGCCAAGATTATTCCCCCGGGGGGGCTGAAGATACGCAGTATTTT	CASSQDYSPGGAEDTQYF
NA	NA	TRBV7-8	TRBJ1-2	TGTGCCAGCAGCTTAGGTCCAGGGGAAGCTAACTATGGCTACACCTTC	CASSLGPGEANYGYTF
NA	NA	TRBV5-6	TRBJ2-5	TGTGCCAGCAGCTCCCCGAGACTAGGTTTTCAAGAGACCCAGTACTTC	CASSSPRLGFQETQYF
NA	NA	TRBV5-1	TRBJ2-6	TGCGCCAGCAGCTCACCCACACAGCTCTCTGGGGCCAACGTCCTGACTTTC	CASSSPTQLSGANVLTF
NA	TRBD1	TRBV28	TRBJ1-2	TGTGCCAGCAGGGTAGGGGGACAGGGTGCTCGTTGGGTCCACAAACCCTATGGCTACACCTTC	CASRVGGQGARWVHKPYGYTF
NA	TRBD1	TRBV27	TRBJ2-1	TGTGCCAGCAGTTTAGGGCGACAGGGCAAGTTAGCCTACAATGAGCAGTTCTTC	CASSLGRQGKLAYNEQFF
NA	NA	TRBV27	TRBJ2-6	TGTGCCAGCAGTAGATTCAGGGTTGCTAACTCTGGGGCCAACGTCCTGACTTTC	CASSRFRVANSGANVLTF
NA	TRBD2	TRBV5-1	TRBJ2-1	TGCGCCAGCAGCTTGACTGTGCTATCAGCGGGGAATAGCTCCTACAATGAGCAGTTCTTC	CASSLTVLSAGNSSYNEQFF
NA	NA	TRBV5-6	TRBJ2-3	TGTGCCAGCAGCTTGCTGGCCCCAGATACGCAGTATTTT	CASSLLAPDTQYF
NA	NA	TRBV28	TRBJ1-4	TGTGCCAGCAGGGGGAGAGACGGGGTAACTAATGAAAAACTGTTTTTT	CASRGRDGVTNEKLFF
NA	NA	TRBV7-9	TRBJ2-7	TGTGCCAGCAGCGCCCGACAGAGGATCTACGAGCAGTACTTC	CASSARQRIYEQYF
NA	NA	TRBV11-2	TRBJ1-5	TGTGCCAGCAGCTTCCGGGGAGCCCAGCATTTT	CASSFRGAQHF
NA	TRBD1	TRBV10-3	TRBJ1-2	TGTGCCATCAGTGAGGGACAGGGTTTTTCCTATGGCTACACCTTC	CAISEGQGFSYGYTF
NA	NA	TRBV5-1	TRBJ1-6	TGCGCCAGCAGCCAGGATTTCTCCTATAATTCACCCCTCCACTTT	CASSQDFSYNSPLHF
NA	NA	TRBV15	TRBJ1-1	TGTGCCACCAGCAGAGCCCGGACTGGAAACGGAGGAGGAGCTTTCTTT	CATSRARTGNGGGAFF